This T cell receptor beta chain was documented in a study of T cell repertoires in cytomegalovirus infection. Each CDR3 protein gets one entry after TCRdb re-called the reads with MiXCR. The sample has about 130,000 distinct CDR3 sequences, approximately 30% seen once; the top ten hold roughly half. Of note for this clonotype: The antigen remains unidentified.

The germline V and J ends were trimmed by 5 bases and 4 bases, with 20 bases remaining between them. Germline V gene data show CDR1 as LNHNV and CDR2 as YYDKDF (reference sequence). CDR3 length: 16 amino acids. The source was CD8+ T cells from cultured PBMCs, collected from culture after CMV antigen stimulation. This sequence was found in a human donor in good health (CMV status not recorded). Some clones in this sample may be carry-over from other donors' samples. This rearrangement joins TRBV15 to TRBJ1-2; no clear D gene. The CDR3: CATSPPLVGILYGYTF. The CDR3, as DNA: TGTGCCACCAGCCCCCCGTTGGTCGGGATTCTCTATGGCTACACCTTC.